The present TCR beta chain was sequenced within a study of T cell repertoires in cytomegalovirus infection. Study at large: The public TCR beta signatures pointed to both CMV infection and matching HLA type. Findings and caveats of the study: Public TCR beta family frequency separated CMV-and-HLA carriers, including in an independent cohort. The ex vivo response showed dominance by HLA-C-restricted CMV-specific TCR beta clonotypes.

This clonotype was detected only once. Its antigen is not known. TCRdb recomputed calls from the reads with MiXCR, one row per CDR3 protein. The sample lists 150,000 to 200,000 distinct CDR3 sequences, roughly a fifth seen once, with about 2.9% in the top ten. V lost 3 bases and J 10 bases, leaving 9 bases between the germline ends. The CDR3 is 12 residues long. The sequence derives from a human donor in good health (CMV status not recorded). Some clones in this sample may be carry-over from other donors' samples. Sequenced sample: PBMCs. The chain carries TRBV12-3 or TRBV12-4 and TRBJ2-2; TRBD2 might be the D (5 bases). CDR3 DNA: TGTGCCAGCAGTTTGGGTCGGGAGGAGCTGTTTTTT. As protein: CASSLGREELFF.